The subject of this entry is one TCR beta chain. Its antigen is still unknown. The sample has other DNA sequences that encode this CDR3 too. Trimming left V 4 bases short and J 4 bases short, with 4 bases between. CDR1 SNHLY and CDR2 FYNNEI come from the germline V gene. The CDR3 has 11 amino acids. Reverse transcription of all isolated RNA meant that expressed TCRB transcripts were sequenced. Repertoires were generated with immunoSEQ multiplex PCR, while TCRdb's copy carries only in-frame clones and drops some. This table holds hundreds of thousands of clones, around 14% found once. Central memory, naive, regulatory and stem cell-like memory CD4+ cells were sorted by CD45RO/CCR7/CD25/CD127/CD95/CD27. The data originate from a study of beta chain features in type 1 diabetes. The overall study: Age, gender and cell yields were similar between patients and healthy donors.

Findings of the study overall: Patients' naive, central memory and regulatory TCRB repertoires appeared more alike than those of healthy donors. Among patients with Type 1 diabetes, TCRB CDR3s were moderately but significantly shorter in every one of the four CD4+ subsets.

This TCR derives from a young man in good health. This chain uses TRBV2 with TRBJ1-2; D ambiguous. The sequencing sample was made of naive CD4+ T cells from blood. The CDR3 nucleotides read TGTGCCAGCAGTGGCAGCTATGGCTACACCTTC. Translating gives CASSGSYGYTF. The variable domain in full, completed from reference TRBV2 and TRBJ1-2, reads EPEVTQTPSHQVTQMGQEVILRCVPISNHLYFYWYRQILGQKVEFLVSFYNNEISEKSEIFDDQFSVERPDGSNFTLKIRSTKLEDSAMYFCASSGSYGYTFGSGTRLTVV.